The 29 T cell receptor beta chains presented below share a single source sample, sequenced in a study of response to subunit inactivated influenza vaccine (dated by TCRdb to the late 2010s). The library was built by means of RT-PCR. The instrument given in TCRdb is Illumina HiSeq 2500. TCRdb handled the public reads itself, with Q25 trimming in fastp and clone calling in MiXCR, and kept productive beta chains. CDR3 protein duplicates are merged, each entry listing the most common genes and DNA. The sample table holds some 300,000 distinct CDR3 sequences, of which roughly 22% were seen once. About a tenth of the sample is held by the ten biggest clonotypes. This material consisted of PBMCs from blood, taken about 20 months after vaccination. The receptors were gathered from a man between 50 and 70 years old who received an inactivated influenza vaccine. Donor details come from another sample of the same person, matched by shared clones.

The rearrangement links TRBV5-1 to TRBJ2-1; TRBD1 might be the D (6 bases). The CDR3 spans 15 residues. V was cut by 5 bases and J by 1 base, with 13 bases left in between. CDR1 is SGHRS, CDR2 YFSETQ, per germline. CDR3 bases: TGCGCCAGCAGGGCCGGGACAACTTCCTACAATGAGCAGTTCTTC. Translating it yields CASRAGTTSYNEQFF.

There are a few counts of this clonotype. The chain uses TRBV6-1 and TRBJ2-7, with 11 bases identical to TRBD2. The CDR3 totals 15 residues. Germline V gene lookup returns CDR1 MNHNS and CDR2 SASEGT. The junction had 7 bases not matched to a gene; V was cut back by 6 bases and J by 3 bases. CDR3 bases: TGTGCCAGCAGAAAGACTAGCGGGGACATCTACGAGCAGTACTTC. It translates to CASRKTSGDIYEQYF.

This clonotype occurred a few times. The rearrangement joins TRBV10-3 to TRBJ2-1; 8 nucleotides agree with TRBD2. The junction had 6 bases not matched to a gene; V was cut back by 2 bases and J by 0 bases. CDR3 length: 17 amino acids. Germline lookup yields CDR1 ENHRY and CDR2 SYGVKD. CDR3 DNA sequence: TGTGCCATCAGTGAGGAGCTAGCGGGTAGCTCCTACAATGAGCAGTTCTTC. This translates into CAISEELAGSSYNEQFF.

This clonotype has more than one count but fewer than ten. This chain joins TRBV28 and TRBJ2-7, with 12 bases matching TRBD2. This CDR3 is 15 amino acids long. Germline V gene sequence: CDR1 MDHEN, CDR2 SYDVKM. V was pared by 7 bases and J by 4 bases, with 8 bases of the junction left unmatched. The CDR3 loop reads CASKPGLAGMYEQYF. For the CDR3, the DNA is TGTGCCAGCAAACCTGGACTAGCGGGAATGTACGAGCAGTACTTC. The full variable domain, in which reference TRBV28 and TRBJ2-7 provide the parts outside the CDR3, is DVKVTQSSRYLVKRTGEKVFLECVQDMDHENMFWYRQDPGLGLRLIYFSYDVKMKEKGDIPEGYSVSREKKERFSLILESASTNQTSMYLCASKPGLAGMYEQYFGPGTRLTVT.

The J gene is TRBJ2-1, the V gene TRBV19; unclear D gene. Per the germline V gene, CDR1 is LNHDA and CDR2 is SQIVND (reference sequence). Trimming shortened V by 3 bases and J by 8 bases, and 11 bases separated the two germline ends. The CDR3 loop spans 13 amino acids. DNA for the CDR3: TGTGCCAGTAGTATGGGTCAGCGCCATGAGCAGTTCTTC. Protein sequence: CASSMGQRHEQFF. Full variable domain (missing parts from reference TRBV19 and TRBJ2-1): DGGITQSPKYLFRKEGQNVTLSCEQNLNHDAMYWYRQDPGQGLRLIYYSQIVNDFQKGDIAEGYSVSREKKESFPLTVTSAQKNPTAFYLCASSMGQRHEQFFGPGTRLTVL.

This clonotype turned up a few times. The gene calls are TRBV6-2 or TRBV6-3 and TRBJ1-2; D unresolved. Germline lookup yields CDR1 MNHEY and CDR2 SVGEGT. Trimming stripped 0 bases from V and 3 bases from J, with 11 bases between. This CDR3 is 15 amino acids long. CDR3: CASSYSVPRDYGYTF. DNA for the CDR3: TGTGCCAGCAGTTACTCGGTTCCCCGGGACTATGGCTACACCTTC.

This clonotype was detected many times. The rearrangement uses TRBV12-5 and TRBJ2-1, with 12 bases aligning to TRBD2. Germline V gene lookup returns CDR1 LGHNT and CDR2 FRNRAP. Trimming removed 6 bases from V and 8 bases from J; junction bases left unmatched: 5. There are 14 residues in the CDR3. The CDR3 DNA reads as TGTGCTAGTGGCACGACTAGCGGGGGAGATGAGCAGTTCTTC. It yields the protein CASGTTSGGDEQFF.

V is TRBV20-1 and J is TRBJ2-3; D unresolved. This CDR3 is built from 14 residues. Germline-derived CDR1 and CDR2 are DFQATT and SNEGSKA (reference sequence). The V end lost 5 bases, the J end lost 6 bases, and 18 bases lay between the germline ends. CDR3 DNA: TGCAGTGCTCTAGGGTTCCCCCTGTTGGATACGCAGTATTTT. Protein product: CSALGFPLLDTQYF.

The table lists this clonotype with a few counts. This CDR3 reads CASTEGRGSNQPQHF. In nucleotides, the CDR3 is TGTGCCAGTACCGAGGGACGGGGCAGCAATCAGCCCCAGCATTTT. V gene TRBV19 combines with J gene TRBJ1-5, with D possibly matching TRBD1 (5 bases). CDR3 size: 15 residues. CDR1 and CDR2 (germline): LNHDA, SQIVND (reference sequence). V was pared by 7 bases and J by 1 base, with 14 bases between.

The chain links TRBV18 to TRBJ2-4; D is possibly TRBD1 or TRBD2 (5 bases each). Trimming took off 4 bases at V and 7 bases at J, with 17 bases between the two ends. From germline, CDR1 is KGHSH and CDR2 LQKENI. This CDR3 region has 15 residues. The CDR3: CASSLVGTSANIQYF. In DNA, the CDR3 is TGTGCCAGCTCACTCGTCGGGACCTCAGCGAACATTCAGTACTTC.

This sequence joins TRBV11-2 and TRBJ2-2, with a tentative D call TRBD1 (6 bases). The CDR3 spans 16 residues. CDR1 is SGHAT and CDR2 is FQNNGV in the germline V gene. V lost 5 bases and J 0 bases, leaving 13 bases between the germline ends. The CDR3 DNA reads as TGTGCCAGCAGCCACCTAACAGGGACGAACACCGGGGAGCTGTTTTTT. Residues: CASSHLTGTNTGELFF.

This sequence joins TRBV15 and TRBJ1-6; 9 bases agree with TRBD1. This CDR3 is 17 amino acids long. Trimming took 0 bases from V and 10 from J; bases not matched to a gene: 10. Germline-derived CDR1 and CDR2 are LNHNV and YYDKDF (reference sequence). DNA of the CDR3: TGTGCCACCAGCAGAGATCTATTACAGGGGGCGAAGTCACCCCTCCACTTT. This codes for CATSRDLLQGAKSPLHF.

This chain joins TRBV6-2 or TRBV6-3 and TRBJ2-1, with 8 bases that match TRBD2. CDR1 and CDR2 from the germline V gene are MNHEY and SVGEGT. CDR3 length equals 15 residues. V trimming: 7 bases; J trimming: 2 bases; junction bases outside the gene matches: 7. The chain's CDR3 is CASNGGVSAYNEQFF. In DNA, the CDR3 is TGTGCCAGCAACGGGGGGGTTTCGGCCTACAATGAGCAGTTCTTC.

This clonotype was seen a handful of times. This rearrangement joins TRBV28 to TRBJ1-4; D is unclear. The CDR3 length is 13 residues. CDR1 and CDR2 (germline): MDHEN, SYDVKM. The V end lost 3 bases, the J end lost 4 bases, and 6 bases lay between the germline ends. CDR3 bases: TGTGCCAGCAGTTTCGGCAATAATGAAAAACTGTTTTTT. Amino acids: CASSFGNNEKLFF.

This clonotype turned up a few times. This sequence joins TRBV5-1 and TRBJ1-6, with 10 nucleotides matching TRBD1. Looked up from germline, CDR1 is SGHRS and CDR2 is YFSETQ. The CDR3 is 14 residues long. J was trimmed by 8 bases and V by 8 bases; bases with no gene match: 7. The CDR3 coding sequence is TGCGCCAGTACGGAGACAGGGGGCTATTCACCCCTCCACTTT. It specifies CASTETGGYSPLHF.

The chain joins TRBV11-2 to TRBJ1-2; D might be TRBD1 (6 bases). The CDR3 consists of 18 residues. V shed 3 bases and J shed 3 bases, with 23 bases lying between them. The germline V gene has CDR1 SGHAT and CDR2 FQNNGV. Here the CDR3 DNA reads TGTGCCAGCAGCTTGACTCCATACAGGGCAGGGTGGCACTATGGCTACACCTTC. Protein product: CASSLTPYRAGWHYGYTF.

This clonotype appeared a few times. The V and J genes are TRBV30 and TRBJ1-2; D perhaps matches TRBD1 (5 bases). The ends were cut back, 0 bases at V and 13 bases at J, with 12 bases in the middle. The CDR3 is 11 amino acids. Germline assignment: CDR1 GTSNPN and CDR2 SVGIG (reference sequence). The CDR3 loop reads CAWSVQRGVTF. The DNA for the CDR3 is TGTGCCTGGAGTGTACAAAGGGGTGTCACCTTC.

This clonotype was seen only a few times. Written as DNA, the CDR3 is TGCAGTGCGTTAGGGGGCACTGAAGCTTTCTTT. It is translated as CSALGGTEAFF. The rearrangement uses TRBV20-1 and TRBJ1-1; D is perhaps TRBD1 (6 bases). Trimming took 6 bases from V and 4 from J, leaving 9 bases between them. This CDR3 spans 11 amino acids. Looked up from germline, CDR1 is DFQATT and CDR2 is SNEGSKA (reference sequence).

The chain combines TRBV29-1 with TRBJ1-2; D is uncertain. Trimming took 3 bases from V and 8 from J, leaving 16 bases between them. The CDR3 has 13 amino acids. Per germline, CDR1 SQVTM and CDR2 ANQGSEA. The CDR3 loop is CSVELARRPGYTF. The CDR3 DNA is TGCAGCGTTGAGCTGGCCCGAAGGCCGGGCTACACCTTC.

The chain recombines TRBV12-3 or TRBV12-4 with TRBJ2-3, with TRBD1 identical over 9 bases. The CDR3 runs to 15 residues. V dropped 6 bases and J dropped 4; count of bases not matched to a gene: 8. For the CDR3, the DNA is TGTGCCAGCAGACTTACAGGGGGCCGGCCAGATACGCAGTATTTT. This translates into CASRLTGGRPDTQYF.

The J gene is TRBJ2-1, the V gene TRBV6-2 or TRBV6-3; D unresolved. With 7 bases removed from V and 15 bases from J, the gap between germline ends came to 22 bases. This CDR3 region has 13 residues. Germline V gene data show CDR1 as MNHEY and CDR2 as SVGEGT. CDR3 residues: CASTFTAQNRRFF. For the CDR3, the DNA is TGTGCCAGCACCTTTACCGCGCAGAACCGTAGGTTCTTC.

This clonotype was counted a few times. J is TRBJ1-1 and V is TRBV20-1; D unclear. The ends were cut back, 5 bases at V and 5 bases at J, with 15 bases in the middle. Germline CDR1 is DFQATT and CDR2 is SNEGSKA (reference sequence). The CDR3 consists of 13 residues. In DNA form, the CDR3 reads TGCAGTGCTCCTCGCGGAGATAATACTGAAGCTTTCTTT. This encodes CSAPRGDNTEAFF.

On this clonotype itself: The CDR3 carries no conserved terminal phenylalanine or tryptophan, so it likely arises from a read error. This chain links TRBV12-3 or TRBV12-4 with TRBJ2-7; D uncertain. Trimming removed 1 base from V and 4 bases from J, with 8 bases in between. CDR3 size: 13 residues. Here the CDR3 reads CASSLGSRYEQYY. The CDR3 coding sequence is TGTGCCAGCAGTTTAGGGAGCAGATACGAGCAGTACTAC.

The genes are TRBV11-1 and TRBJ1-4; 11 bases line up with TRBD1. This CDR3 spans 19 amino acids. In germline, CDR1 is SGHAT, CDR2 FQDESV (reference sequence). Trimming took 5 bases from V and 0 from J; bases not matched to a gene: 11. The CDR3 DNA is TGTGCCAGCAGCGTCACCTGGGACAGGGGGAGTGCAACTAATGAAAAACTGTTTTTT. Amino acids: CASSVTWDRGSATNEKLFF. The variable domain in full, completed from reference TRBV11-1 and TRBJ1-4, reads EAEVAQSPRYKITEKSQAVAFWCDPISGHATLYWYRQILGQGPELLVQFQDESVVDDSQLPKDRFSAERLKGVDSTLKIQPAELGDSAMYLCASSVTWDRGSATNEKLFFGSGTQLSVL.

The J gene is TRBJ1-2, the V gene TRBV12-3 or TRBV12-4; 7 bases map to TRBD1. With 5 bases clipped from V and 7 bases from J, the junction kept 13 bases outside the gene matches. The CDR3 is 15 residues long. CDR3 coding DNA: TGTGCCAGCAGTCCTCTACAGGGGTTTGGTGGTGGCTACACCTTC. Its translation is CASSPLQGFGGGYTF.

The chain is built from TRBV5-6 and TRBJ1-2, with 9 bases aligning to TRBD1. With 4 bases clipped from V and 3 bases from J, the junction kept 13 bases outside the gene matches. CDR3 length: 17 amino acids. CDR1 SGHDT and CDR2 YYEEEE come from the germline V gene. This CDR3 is CASSGTTGGDAYYGYTF. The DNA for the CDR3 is TGTGCCAGCAGCGGAACGACAGGGGGTGACGCCTACTATGGCTACACCTTC.

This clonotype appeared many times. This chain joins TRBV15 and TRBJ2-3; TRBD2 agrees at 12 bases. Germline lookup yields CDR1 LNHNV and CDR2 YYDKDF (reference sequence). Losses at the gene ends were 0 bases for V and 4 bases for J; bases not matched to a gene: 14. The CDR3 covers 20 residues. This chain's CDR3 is CATSREAVWASGRASDTQYF. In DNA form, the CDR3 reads TGTGCCACCAGCAGAGAGGCGGTCTGGGCTAGCGGGAGGGCCTCAGATACGCAGTATTTT.

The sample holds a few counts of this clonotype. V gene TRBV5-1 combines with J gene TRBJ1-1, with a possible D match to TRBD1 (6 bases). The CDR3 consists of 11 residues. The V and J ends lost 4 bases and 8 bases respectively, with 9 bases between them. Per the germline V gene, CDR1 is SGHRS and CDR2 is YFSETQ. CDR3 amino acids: CASSADSEAFF. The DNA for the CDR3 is TGCGCCAGCAGCGCGGACAGCGAAGCTTTCTTT. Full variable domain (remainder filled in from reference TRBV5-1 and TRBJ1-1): KAGVTQTPRYLIKTRGQQVTLSCSPISGHRSVSWYQQTPGQGLQFLFEYFSETQRNKGNFPGRFSGRQFSNSRSEMNVSTLELGDSALYLCASSADSEAFFGQGTRLTVV.

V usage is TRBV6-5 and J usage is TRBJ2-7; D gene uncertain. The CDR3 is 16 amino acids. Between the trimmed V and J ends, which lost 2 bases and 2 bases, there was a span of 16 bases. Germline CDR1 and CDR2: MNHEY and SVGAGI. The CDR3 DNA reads TGTGCCAGCAGTTACGGCCCACGGACCGAAACCTACGAGCAGTACTTC. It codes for CASSYGPRTETYEQYF.